The clone carrying this T cell receptor (beta chain) was detected a few times. Its antigen is as yet unknown. The diagnostic basis comprised clinical symptoms, serum thyroxine and TRAb, thyroid ultrasound and orbital computed tomography. This CDR3 spans 21 amino acids. The trim removed 6 bases at V and 0 bases at J, leaving 18 bases unmatched. The V gene's germline CDR1 is MNHEY and CDR2 SVGEGT. These data belong to a study of T cells in Graves' hyperthyroidism and ophthalmopathy. The study, taken as a whole, reports: The blood repertoire included most of the expanded thyroid clonotypes above 0.001. Ophthalmopathy was predicted by the model a median of about 6.7 months ahead of onset.

RNA transcripts were the template for amplifying TCR beta CDR3 regions. First-round RT-PCR of the TCR CDR3 relied on the HTBI primer set. TCRdb ran MiXCR on the multiplex PCR reads and lists one entry per CDR3 protein. The repertoire has 75,000 to 100,000 distinct CDR3 sequences, 35% to 45% of them found once; the top ten carry 10% to 13%. The rearrangement uses TRBV6-2 or TRBV6-3 and TRBJ2-3; 13 nucleotides align to TRBD2. This TCR came from a woman aged 30 to 39 with Graves' hyperthyroidism. The sequencing input was peripheral blood or thyroid tissue (not recorded which). The CDR3 protein is CASRGTGVGLAGDYSTDTQYF. CDR3 nucleotides: TGTGCCAGCAGAGGGACAGGCGTCGGACTAGCGGGAGACTATAGCACAGATACGCAGTATTTT.